This T cell receptor beta chain was recovered during a study of shared clonotypes between healthy human individuals. Points from the study as a whole: A handful of donors shared approximately 5% of their naive CD4 clonotypes.

Germline V gene lookup returns CDR1 KGHSH and CDR2 LQKENI. The CDR3 is 15 residues long. V was cut by 3 bases and J by 7 bases, with 18 bases left in between. The study separated CD4+ cells into CD45RA+ naive and CD45RA-negative memory subsets. As to this clone: Its antigen remains unknown.

The genomic DNA of each subset was split evenly across several immunoSEQ plates. Assay used: immunoSEQ multiplex PCR; TCRdb lists only in-frame clones, some missing. In the table there are around 750,000 clones, over 65% of which are singletons. The V call is TRBV18, the J call TRBJ1-2; D is undetermined. The receptor's source is a woman under 40 in good health. Sample: memory CD4+ T cells sorted from blood. Subset meaning: CD45RA-negative fraction. The CDR3 DNA reads as TGTGCCAGCTCACCGAAGGCAGGCCGGCGTTCTGGCTACACCTTC. This sequence encodes CASSPKAGRRSGYTF.